These 18 T cell receptor beta chains came from one sample sequenced in a study of blood T cell repertoires in COVID-19. Only in-frame clones appear in the TCRdb table, and some are missing; sequencing was by immunoSEQ multiplex PCR. This table holds about 250,000 clones, around 86% found once. The source material was peripheral blood. These receptors all stem from a woman aged 40 to 49 who had recovered from COVID-19.

This clone was observed a few times. The chain links TRBV4-1 to TRBJ2-5; 7 bases agree with TRBD2. Germline V CDR1 and CDR2: MGHRA, YSYEKL. The trim removed 4 bases at V and 5 bases at J, leaving 10 bases unmatched. The CDR3 contains 15 residues. The CDR3 protein is CASSRTLSGMETQYF. CDR3 nucleotides: TGCGCCAGCAGCCGGACCCTGAGCGGGATGGAGACCCAGTACTTC.

The CDR3 reads CASRRTTYNEQFF. The CDR3 DNA sequence: TGCGCCAGCAGGCGCACTACCTACAATGAGCAGTTCTTC. The chain has TRBV5-1 and TRBJ2-1; no firm D call. Germline CDR1 reads SGHRS; CDR2 reads YFSETQ. V was trimmed by 5 bases and J by 2 bases, leaving 8 bases between them. The CDR3 covers 13 residues.

This clone turned up a few times. The chain links TRBV11-2 to TRBJ2-5, with 9 positions matching TRBD2. CDR3 size: 15 residues. V lost 5 bases to trimming and J lost 1 base; unmatched junction nucleotides: 5. Germline CDR1 SGHAT, CDR2 FQNNGV. CDR3 in DNA: TGTGCCAGCAGCCGGACTAGCGTGGGCCAAGAGACCCAGTACTTC. It is translated as CASSRTSVGQETQYF.

The chain couples TRBV2 to TRBJ1-5; TRBD1 matches at 7 bases. Germline-derived CDR1 and CDR2 are SNHLY and FYNNEI. The CDR3 contains 14 residues. The J segment lost 3 bases and the V segment lost 5 bases, leaving 4 bases of the junction unmatched. Here the CDR3 DNA reads TGTGCCAGCAGTATGGGACAGACCAATCAGCCCCAGCATTTT. It codes for CASSMGQTNQPQHF.

This clone was seen just once. CDR3 in amino acids: CATSTVGGRNQPQHF. As DNA, the CDR3 is TGTGCCACCAGCACTGTCGGGGGGCGCAATCAGCCCCAGCATTTT. The V call is TRBV15, the J call TRBJ1-5; maybe TRBD1 (6 bases). Trimming stripped 4 bases from V and 2 bases from J, with 12 bases between. There are 15 residues in the CDR3. From germline, CDR1 is LNHNV and CDR2 YYDKDF (reference sequence).

The chain couples TRBV5-6 to TRBJ2-5; TRBD2 aligns across 8 bases. This CDR3 contains 18 residues. CDR1 SGHDT and CDR2 YYEEEE come from the germline V gene. Trimming cost V 2 bases and J 0 bases; bases outside gene matches: 12. Written as DNA, the CDR3 is TGTGCCAGCAGCTTAGGTTCCCGGGTAGCGGGGAACCAAGAGACCCAGTACTTC. Its protein product is CASSLGSRVAGNQETQYF.

On this clone: Other DNA variants within this sample encode the same CDR3. The chain carries TRBV3-1 (or the pseudogene TRBV3-2) and TRBJ1-5; tentatively, D is TRBD1 (6 bases). V was trimmed by 0 bases and J by 5 bases, leaving 11 bases between them. This CDR3 contains 15 residues. Per germline, CDR1 LGHDT and CDR2 YNNKEL (reference sequence). CDR3 protein: CASSQDSAGDQPQHF. In nucleotides, the CDR3 is TGTGCCAGCAGCCAAGATTCGGCAGGGGATCAGCCCCAGCATTTT.

The V and J genes are TRBV5-4 and TRBJ2-2; 8 bases agree with TRBD2. The germline V gene encodes CDR1 SGHNT and CDR2 YYREEE (reference sequence). V was pared by 1 base and J by 4 bases, with 6 bases of the junction left unmatched. The CDR3 length is 16 residues. The CDR3 loop reads CASSLWTSMVTGELFF. For the CDR3, the DNA is TGTGCCAGCAGCTTGTGGACTAGCATGGTCACCGGGGAGCTGTTTTTT.

This clone was seen a single time. The CDR3 DNA follows: TGTGCCAGCAGCCAAAACAGGATTTGGGCTTTCTTT. Protein product: CASSQNRIWAFF. The rearrangement links TRBV14 to TRBJ1-1, with D possibly being TRBD1 (5 bases). V gave up 2 bases and J gave up 11 bases, with 12 bases separating them. The length of the CDR3 is 12 residues. Germline V gene sequence: CDR1 SGHDN, CDR2 FVKESK.

V and J are TRBV6-2 or TRBV6-3 and TRBJ1-1; 10 positions match TRBD1. The CDR3 length is 14 residues. V gave up 6 bases and J gave up 10 bases; unmatched junction bases: 11. Per germline, CDR1 MNHEY and CDR2 SVGEGT. The CDR3 reads CASSDVGQGKGAFF. Written as DNA, the CDR3 is TGTGCCAGCAGCGACGTGGGACAGGGGAAGGGAGCTTTCTTT.

This clone was detected only once. The chain uses TRBV3-1 (or the pseudogene TRBV3-2) and TRBJ2-7; 11 positions match TRBD2. Per the germline V gene, CDR1 is LGHDT and CDR2 is YNNKEL (reference sequence). J was trimmed by 3 bases and V by 4 bases; bases with no gene match: 5. The CDR3 sequence is 15 residues long. In DNA, the CDR3 is TGTGCCAGCAGCCGTGGGACTAGCGGCGGCTACGAGCAGTACTTC. Translating it yields CASSRGTSGGYEQYF.

This chain joins TRBV7-2 and TRBJ2-2; the match to TRBD2 covers 8 bases. This CDR3 contains 16 residues. V shed 1 base, J shed 5 bases, and the junction held 6 bases outside the gene matches. Germline V gene lookup returns CDR1 SGHTA and CDR2 FQGNSA. The CDR3 spells CASSLVLAVTTGELFF. CDR3 coding DNA: TGTGCCAGCAGCTTAGTACTAGCGGTGACTACCGGGGAGCTGTTTTTT.

The chain recombines TRBV5-1 with TRBJ2-3, with 10 bases identical to TRBD2. V dropped 1 base and J dropped 4; count of bases not matched to a gene: 9. The germline V gene has CDR1 SGHRS and CDR2 YFSETQ. This CDR3 region has 17 residues. The CDR3 nucleotides read TGCGCCAGCAGCTTGCAAAGGACTAGCGGTAGCGCAGATACGCAGTATTTT. This sequence encodes CASSLQRTSGSADTQYF.

The gene calls are TRBV6-4 and TRBJ1-1, with no clear D. Trimming took 6 bases from V and 0 from J, leaving 8 bases between them. Germline assignment: CDR1 MRHNA and CDR2 SNTAGT. The CDR3 totals 13 residues. Written as DNA, the CDR3 is TGTGCCAGCAGGGAGTTATTGAACACTGAAGCTTTCTTT. Amino acid sequence: CASRELLNTEAFF.

The V and J genes are TRBV12-5 and TRBJ2-1; the match to TRBD2 covers 9 bases. The junction had 7 bases not matched to a gene; V was cut back by 2 bases and J by 5 bases. Germline values: CDR1 LGHNT, CDR2 FRNRAP. The CDR3 sequence is 16 residues long. The CDR3 sequence is CASGLTGTSQNNEQFF. CDR3 nucleotides: TGTGCTAGTGGTTTGACCGGGACTAGCCAGAACAATGAGCAGTTCTTC.

V usage is TRBV19 and J usage is TRBJ2-2; a possible D gene is TRBD2 (7 bases). Trimming removed 4 bases from V and 3 bases from J, with 12 bases in between. CDR1 and CDR2 (germline): LNHDA, SQIVND (reference sequence). The CDR3 is made up of 15 amino acids. For the CDR3, the DNA is TGTGCCAGTAGTAGGGGGGGCAGGGACACCGGGGAGCTGTTTTTT. Translating gives CASSRGGRDTGELFF.

The chain uses TRBV11-2 and TRBJ1-2, with D perhaps TRBD1 (5 bases). Between the trimmed V and J ends, which lost 5 bases and 7 bases, there was a span of 14 bases. The CDR3 totals 13 residues. The germline V gene encodes CDR1 SGHAT and CDR2 FQNNGV. CDR3 coding DNA: TGTGCCAGCAGCGTAACGGAACAGGCTGGCTACACCTTC. It is translated as CASSVTEQAGYTF.

This rearrangement joins TRBV4-1 to TRBJ1-4; maybe TRBD1 (5 bases). The germline V gene encodes CDR1 MGHRA and CDR2 YSYEKL. The V end lost 10 bases, the J end lost 3 bases, and 15 bases lay between the germline ends. The CDR3 contains 14 residues. This CDR3 is CATKWGRSNEKLFF. Written as DNA, the CDR3 is TGCGCCACCAAATGGGGGAGGTCTAATGAAAAACTGTTTTTT.